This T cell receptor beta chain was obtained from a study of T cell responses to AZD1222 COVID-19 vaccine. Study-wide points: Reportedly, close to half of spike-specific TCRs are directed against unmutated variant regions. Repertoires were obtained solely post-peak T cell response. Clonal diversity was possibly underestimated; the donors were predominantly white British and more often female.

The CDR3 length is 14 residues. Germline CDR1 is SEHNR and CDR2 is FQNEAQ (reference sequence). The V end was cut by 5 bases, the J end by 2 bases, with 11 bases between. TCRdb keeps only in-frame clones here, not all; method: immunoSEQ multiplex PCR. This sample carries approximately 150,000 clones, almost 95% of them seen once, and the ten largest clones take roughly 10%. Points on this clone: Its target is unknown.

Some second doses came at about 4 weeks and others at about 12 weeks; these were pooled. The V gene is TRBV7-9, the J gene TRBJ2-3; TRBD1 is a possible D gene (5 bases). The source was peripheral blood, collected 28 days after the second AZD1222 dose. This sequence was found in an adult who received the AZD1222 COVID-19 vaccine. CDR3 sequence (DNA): TGTGCCAGCAGCGACAGATCCCACACAGATACGCAGTATTTT. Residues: CASSDRSHTDTQYF.